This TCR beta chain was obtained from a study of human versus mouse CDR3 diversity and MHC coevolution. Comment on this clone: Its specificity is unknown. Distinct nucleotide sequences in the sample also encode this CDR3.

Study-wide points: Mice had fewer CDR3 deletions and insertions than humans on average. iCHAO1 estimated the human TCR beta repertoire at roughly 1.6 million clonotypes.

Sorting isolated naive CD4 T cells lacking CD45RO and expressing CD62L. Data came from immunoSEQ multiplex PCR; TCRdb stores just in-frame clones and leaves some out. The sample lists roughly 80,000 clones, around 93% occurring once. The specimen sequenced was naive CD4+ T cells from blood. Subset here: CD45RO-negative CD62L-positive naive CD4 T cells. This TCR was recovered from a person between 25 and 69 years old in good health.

CDR3 protein: CASSYSGTGDRPQHF. CDR3 nucleotides: TGTGCCAGCAGTTACTCCGGGACAGGAGATCGGCCCCAGCATTTT. The V call is TRBV6-5, the J call TRBJ1-5; 8 positions match TRBD1. The CDR3 has 15 amino acids. The ends lost 0 bases at V and 9 bases at J; junction bases unmatched: 7. The germline CDR1 and CDR2 sequences are MNHEY and SVGAGI.